The T cell receptor (beta chain) under discussion was sequenced for a study of CD8 T cells in ankylosing spondylitis. TCRdb independently ran MiXCR on the 5' RACE reads; one entry per CDR3 protein. This repertoire shows 200,000 to 300,000 distinct CDR3 sequences, around 11% found once; its top ten account for about 6.8%. General observations from the study: From matched ankylosing spondylitis synovial fluid, disease-linked clones were reportedly recovered at significantly enriched levels.

This clonotype was counted at least ten times. As yet, its antigen is unknown. Deletions cut 1 base from V and 0 bases from J, with 13 bases between. There are 18 residues in the CDR3. This clonotype originated in a male donor with ankylosing spondylitis or in good health (not recorded which). Sequencing was done on a sample of blood, either unsorted or a sorted T cell fraction (not recorded which). The J gene is TRBJ1-6, the V gene TRBV12-3 or TRBV12-4, with D maybe TRBD1 (6 bases). DNA for the CDR3: TGTGCCAGCAGTTTAGGGACAGCAAAGAGCTCCTATAATTCACCCCTCCACTTT. This sequence encodes CASSLGTAKSSYNSPLHF.